This TCR beta chain was profiled in a study of cytomegalovirus exposure and HLA in healthy donors. Study information: When 350 to 500 donors were genotyped, approximately 81% of them were found to fall in the Caucasian-associated ancestry cluster.

Regarding this clone: Its target is unknown.

PCR involved 60 Vbeta and 13 Jbeta primers. Measured with immunoSEQ multiplex PCR; TCRdb has only the in-frame clones, and not every one. The sample comprises about 160,000 clones, less than 90% of which are singletons, and 1.9% rests with the top ten. V was pared by 7 bases and J by 2 bases, with 9 bases of the junction left unmatched. The germline CDR1 and CDR2 sequences are KGHSH and LQKENI. The CDR3 sequence is 15 residues long. Findings and limits, study-wide: Productive status was seen about 87% or about 30% of the time for most TCR beta V segments in an earlier analysis. Association of a missense DCLRE1C variant with TCR beta V- and J-gene trimming was reported in a later analysis. When a later analysis was performed, an Asian-associated ancestry cluster reportedly had fewer N-insertions than the approximately 600-donor mean.

The sequence was obtained from a man aged 18-30 years in good health and CMV-seronegative. The V call is TRBV18, the J call TRBJ2-3; 7 positions agree with TRBD1. Specimen: PBMCs. This chain's CDR3 is CASLEAGTDTDTQYF. The CDR3 DNA follows: TGTGCCAGCTTAGAAGCCGGGACAGACACAGATACGCAGTATTTT.